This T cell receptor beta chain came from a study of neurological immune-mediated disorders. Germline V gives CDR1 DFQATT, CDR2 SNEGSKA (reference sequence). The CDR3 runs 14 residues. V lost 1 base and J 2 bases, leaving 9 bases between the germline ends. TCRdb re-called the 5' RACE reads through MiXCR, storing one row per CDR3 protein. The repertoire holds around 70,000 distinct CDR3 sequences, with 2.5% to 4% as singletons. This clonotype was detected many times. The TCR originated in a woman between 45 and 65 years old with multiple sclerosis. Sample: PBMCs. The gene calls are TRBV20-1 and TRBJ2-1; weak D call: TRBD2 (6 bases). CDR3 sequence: CSARASETYNEQFF. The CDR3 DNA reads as TGCAGTGCTAGAGCTAGCGAGACCTACAATGAGCAGTTCTTC.